The clone carrying this T cell receptor beta chain was detected a few times. Germline CDR1 reads KGHSH; CDR2 reads LQKENI. With V trimmed by 5 bases and J by 7 bases, 15 bases remained unmatched. The CDR3 spans 17 residues. Preparation of the TCRbeta library used unique molecular identifiers. TCRdb recomputed calls from the PCR reads with MiXCR, one row per CDR3 protein. The data hold around 340,000 distinct CDR3 sequences, with 10% to 15% observed a single time. The data derive from a study of T-cell reconstitution after alpha-beta-depleted transplantation in children. The sequencing used PBMCs, collected from the stem cell graft. The chain has TRBV18 and TRBJ1-2; TRBD1 matches 11 bases. This clonotype originated in a human donor who donated a stem cell graft to a child with Fanconi anemia. The CDR3 spells CASSGLQPRTGGGGYTF. CDR3 nucleotide sequence: TGTGCCAGCTCAGGCCTCCAGCCCAGGACAGGGGGCGGTGGCTACACCTTC.